The clone carrying this T cell receptor (beta chain) was recorded a few times. The target antigen is unknown. MiXCR was run by TCRdb on the 5' RACE reads, yielding one entry per CDR3 protein. The sample consists of around 200,000 distinct CDR3 sequences, roughly a tenth of them appearing once. This specimen comes from a study of T-cell memory formation after mild COVID-19. Study-wide points: The authors did not confirm SARS-CoV-2 specificity of second-wave clones peaking day 37. Contracting clones from day 15 to 85 had balanced CD4/CD8; later expanders favoured CD4+.

This receptor was obtained from a man between 18 and 35 years old who had mild COVID-19 (a few samples of this study predate the infection). Cell type and time point are not known. Sequenced input: PBMCs or a T cell subset sorted from them (not recorded which).

CDR3 bases: TGTGCCAGCAGCCCGAACCCAGGGGCCGGCCAGTACTTC. Protein sequence: CASSPNPGAGQYF. The chain combines TRBV7-6 with TRBJ2-5; a possible D gene is TRBD1 (6 bases). The CDR3 is 13 amino acids. V was clipped by 5 bases and J by 10 bases, with 17 bases between them. Germline V gene data show CDR1 as SGHVS and CDR2 as FNYEAQ.